The 17 T cell receptor beta chains presented below share a single source sample, sequenced in a study of regulatory T cells in long-lasting Graves disease. Time point reported: persistent/refractory GD, antithyroid drugs over 5 years with positive TRAb. RNA extracted from PBMCs served as the sequencing template. Construction of the TCR beta libraries employed iRepertoire HTBI primers in conjunction with Arm-PCR of CDR3 regions. From the multiplex PCR reads, TCRdb called clonotypes with MiXCR, one entry per CDR3 protein. The sample carries nearly 350,000 distinct CDR3 sequences, around a fifth recorded once. This specimen consisted of peripheral blood mononuclear cells (PBMCs), obtained when the disease was refractory, from a patient treated with antithyroid drugs. The source is a female donor with Graves disease.

There are a few counts of this clonotype. The genes are TRBV12-5 and TRBJ2-7; 7 bases are shared with TRBD1. The ends lost 0 bases at V and 5 bases at J; junction bases unmatched: 10. The length of the CDR3 is 16 residues. The germline CDR1 and CDR2 sequences are LGHNT and FRNRAP. CDR3 in amino acids: CASGLVRETGIHEQYF. The CDR3 region has the DNA TGTGCTAGTGGTTTGGTACGCGAGACAGGGATCCACGAGCAGTACTTC. The full variable domain, with the rest looked up from reference TRBV12-5 and TRBJ2-7, is DARVTQTPRHKVTEMGQEVTMRCQPILGHNTVFWYRQTMMQGLELLAYFRNRAPLDDSGMPKDRFSAEMPDATLATLKIQPSEPRDSAVYFCASGLVRETGIHEQYFGPGTRLTVT.

There are many counts of this clonotype. The chain uses TRBV30 and TRBJ2-5; D ambiguous. The germline V and J ends were trimmed by 0 bases and 5 bases, with 10 bases remaining between them. CDR1 is GTSNPN, CDR2 SVGIG, per germline (reference sequence). This CDR3 spans 13 amino acids. CDR3 sequence: CAWSVRVGETQYF. Written as DNA, the CDR3 is TGTGCCTGGAGTGTAAGGGTTGGCGAGACCCAGTACTTC.

The V call is TRBV20-1, the J call TRBJ2-5; TRBD2 aligns across 7 bases. This CDR3 contains 15 residues. The germline gives CDR1 DFQATT, CDR2 SNEGSKA (reference sequence). V shed 3 bases, J shed 3 bases, and the junction held 10 bases outside the gene matches. The CDR3 nucleotides read TGCAGTGCTAGTGGGACTACGGACGACAAAGAGACCCAGTACTTC. Protein sequence: CSASGTTDDKETQYF.

The chain uses TRBV3-1 and TRBJ2-1; 7 positions agree with TRBD2. The CDR3 consists of 15 residues. The V segment lost 3 bases and the J segment 7 bases; nucleotides outside the gene matches: 9. CDR1 and CDR2 (germline): LGHDT, YNNKEL (reference sequence). Here the CDR3 reads CASSQGTKIPNEQFF. CDR3 bases: TGTGCCAGCAGCCAGGGGACTAAGATCCCTAATGAGCAGTTCTTC.

Ten or more counts support this clonotype. One end of the junction fails to match germline, which may point to a read error. For the CDR3, the DNA is TGTGCCTGGAGTGTAACGGCTCACCTTAGGGCACACTTC. The encoded protein is CAWSVTAHLRAHF. This chain uses TRBV30 with TRBJ2-7; no firm D call. The CDR3 runs 13 residues. The V gene's germline CDR1 is GTSNPN and CDR2 SVGIG (reference sequence). The complete variable domain, with remaining parts taken from reference TRBV30 and TRBJ2-7, reads SQTIHQWPATLVQPVGSPLSLECTVEGTSNPNLYWYRQAAGRGLQLLFYSVGIGQISSEVPQNLSASRPQDRQFILSSKKLLLSDSGFYLCAWSVTAHLRAHFGPGTRLTVT.

At least ten counts were recorded for this clonotype. This chain joins TRBV6-4 and TRBJ2-5; 9 bases are shared with TRBD2. CDR1 is MRHNA and CDR2 is SNTAGT in the germline V gene. The trim removed 5 bases at V and 4 bases at J, leaving 5 bases unmatched. The CDR3 sequence is 14 residues long. CDR3 nucleotides: TGTGCCAGCAGTTACCAGCGGGAGGTAGAGACCCAGTACTTC. It translates to CASSYQREVETQYF.

This clonotype was observed at least ten times. The chain combines TRBV11-2 with TRBJ2-7; 7 bases are shared with TRBD2. The CDR3 is 16 residues long. Trimming at V came to 5 bases and at J to 7 bases, leaving 17 bases not matched to a gene. CDR1 and CDR2 (germline): SGHAT, FQNNGV. The CDR3 spells CASSRPVGGRGKEQYF. The CDR3 nucleotides are TGTGCCAGCAGCCGTCCCGTCGGAGGGAGGGGAAAAGAGCAGTACTTC.

The rearrangement joins TRBV7-2 to TRBJ2-1; D is uncertain. The CDR3 covers 13 residues. The germline CDR1 and CDR2 sequences are SGHTA and FQGNSA. V lost 7 bases to trimming and J lost 0 bases, with 7 bases between them. The CDR3 loop reads CASNGFSYNEQFF. The CDR3 DNA reads as TGTGCCAGCAACGGATTCTCCTACAATGAGCAGTTCTTC.

This clonotype was detected many times. The V and J genes are TRBV19 and TRBJ1-2; 8 nucleotides agree with TRBD1. Trimming cost V 1 base and J 9 bases; bases outside gene matches: 4. The germline V gene encodes CDR1 LNHDA and CDR2 SQIVND (reference sequence). There are 13 residues in the CDR3. CDR3 bases: TGTGCCAGTAGTATAGCGCAGGGGGCAAGCTACACCTTC. This sequence encodes CASSIAQGASYTF.

This clonotype was seen ten or more times. V is TRBV12-3 or TRBV12-4 and J is TRBJ1-2; D possibly corresponds to TRBD1 (5 bases). Deletions cut 7 bases from V and 4 bases from J, with 13 bases between. CDR3 length: 13 amino acids. DNA for the CDR3: TGTGCCAGCAAATTCCGGGGCCCCTATGGCTACACCTTC. It is translated as CASKFRGPYGYTF.

This clonotype occurred many times. The rearrangement joins TRBV20-1 to TRBJ1-2; D not resolved. V dropped 1 base and J dropped 1 base, with 7 bases sitting between them. CDR1 DFQATT and CDR2 SNEGSKA come from the germline V gene (reference sequence). There are 13 residues in the CDR3. CDR3 loop: CSARVGVNYGYTF. The CDR3 nucleotides read TGCAGTGCTAGAGTCGGGGTTAACTATGGCTACACCTTC.

This chain connects TRBV5-1 to TRBJ2-4; 7 bases agree with TRBD2. Unmatched junction bases numbered 11, after V lost 4 bases and J lost 7 bases. The length of the CDR3 is 15 residues. Looked up from germline, CDR1 is SGHRS and CDR2 is YFSETQ. The CDR3 protein is CASSAGAGATNIQYF. The CDR3 coding sequence is TGCGCCAGCAGCGCTGGCGCGGGAGCAACGAACATTCAGTACTTC.

This sequence joins TRBV4-3 and TRBJ2-2; 7 bases are shared with TRBD1. After removal of 0 bases from V and 3 bases from J, the junction contained 7 bases not matched to a gene. The CDR3 spans 17 residues. The germline gives CDR1 LGHNA, CDR2 YSLEER. DNA for the CDR3: TGCGCCAGCAGCCAAGACGCGACGGGACAGTACACCGGGGAGCTGTTTTTT. It codes for CASSQDATGQYTGELFF.

V and J are TRBV6-2 or TRBV6-3 and TRBJ2-4, with 9 bases identical to TRBD2. The CDR3 length is 12 residues. With V trimmed by 7 bases and J by 11 bases, 6 bases remained unmatched. The V gene's germline CDR1 is MNHEY and CDR2 SVGEGT. The CDR3 sequence is CASNFLAGVQYF. The CDR3 DNA follows: TGTGCCAGCAACTTTTTAGCGGGGGTTCAGTACTTC.

Only a few counts were recorded for this clonotype. This chain links TRBV20-1 with TRBJ1-5; maybe TRBD1 (6 bases). V lost 3 bases and J 6 bases, leaving 9 bases between the germline ends. The CDR3 is 12 amino acids. Germline loops: CDR1 DFQATT, CDR2 SNEGSKA (reference sequence). The DNA of the CDR3 is TGCAGTGCTAGTCAGGGGACTCAGCCCCAGCATTTT. Encoded protein: CSASQGTQPQHF.

Many counts were recorded for this clonotype. The rearrangement uses TRBV28 and TRBJ1-2; a weak D match, TRBD1 (5 bases). There are 15 residues in the CDR3. Germline-derived CDR1 and CDR2 are MDHEN and SYDVKM. V was trimmed by 4 bases and J by 4 bases, leaving 16 bases between them. CDR3 DNA: TGTGCCAGCAGTTCCCCACTCGGAGGGGCCTATGGCTACACCTTC. Its translation: CASSSPLGGAYGYTF.

J is TRBJ2-7 and V is TRBV27; no definite D call. CDR3 length: 14 amino acids. Germline V gene data show CDR1 as MNHEY and CDR2 as SMNVEV (reference sequence). Trimming left V 0 bases short and J 6 bases short, with 12 bases between. CDR3 sequence reads: CASSLSSRSSEQYF. Written as DNA, the CDR3 is TGTGCCAGCAGTTTATCGAGCAGGTCCAGCGAGCAGTACTTC.